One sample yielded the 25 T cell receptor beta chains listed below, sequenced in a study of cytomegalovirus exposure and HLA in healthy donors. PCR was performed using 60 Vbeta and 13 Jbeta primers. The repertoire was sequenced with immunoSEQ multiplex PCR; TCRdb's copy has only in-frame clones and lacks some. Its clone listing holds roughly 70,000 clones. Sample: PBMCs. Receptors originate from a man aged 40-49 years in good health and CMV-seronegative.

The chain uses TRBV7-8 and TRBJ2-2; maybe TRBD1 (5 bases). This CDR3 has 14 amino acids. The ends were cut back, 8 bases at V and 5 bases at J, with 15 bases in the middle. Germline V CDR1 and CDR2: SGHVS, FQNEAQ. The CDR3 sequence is CASDQGIVTGELFF. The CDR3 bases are TGTGCCAGCGATCAGGGCATAGTTACCGGGGAGCTGTTTTTT.

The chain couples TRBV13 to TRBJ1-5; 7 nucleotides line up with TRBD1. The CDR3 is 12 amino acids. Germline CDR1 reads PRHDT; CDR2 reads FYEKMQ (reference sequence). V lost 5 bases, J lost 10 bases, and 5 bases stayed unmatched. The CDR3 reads CASSTNRGPQHF. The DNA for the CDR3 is TGTGCCAGCAGCACAAACAGGGGACCCCAGCATTTT.

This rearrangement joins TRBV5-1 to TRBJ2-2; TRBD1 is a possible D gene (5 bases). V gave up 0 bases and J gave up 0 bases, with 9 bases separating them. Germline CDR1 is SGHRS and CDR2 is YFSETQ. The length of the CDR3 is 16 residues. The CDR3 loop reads CASSLESRANTGELFF. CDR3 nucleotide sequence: TGCGCCAGCAGCTTGGAGTCCAGGGCGAACACCGGGGAGCTGTTTTTT.

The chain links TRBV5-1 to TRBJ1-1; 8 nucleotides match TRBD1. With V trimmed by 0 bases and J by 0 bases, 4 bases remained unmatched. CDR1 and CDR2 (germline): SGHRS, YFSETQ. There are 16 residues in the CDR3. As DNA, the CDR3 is TGCGCCAGCAGCTTGGGGACAGGGCACCTGAACACTGAAGCTTTCTTT. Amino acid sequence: CASSLGTGHLNTEAFF.

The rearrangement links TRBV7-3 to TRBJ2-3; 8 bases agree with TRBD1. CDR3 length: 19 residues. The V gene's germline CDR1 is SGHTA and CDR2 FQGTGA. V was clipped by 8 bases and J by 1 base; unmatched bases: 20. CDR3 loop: CASRNGRQGASPGTDTQYF. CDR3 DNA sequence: TGTGCCAGCCGGAATGGGCGTCAGGGGGCCTCCCCGGGCACAGATACGCAGTATTTT.

The CDR3, as DNA: TGTGCCAGCACCTCACAGGGCTGGAATGAGCAGTTCTTC. Its translation is CASTSQGWNEQFF. The V and J genes are TRBV5-6 and TRBJ2-1, with D tentatively TRBD1 (6 bases). The CDR3 is made up of 13 amino acids. Trimming shortened V by 6 bases and J by 7 bases, and 14 bases separated the two germline ends. Germline assignment: CDR1 SGHDT and CDR2 YYEEEE. The full variable domain, in which reference TRBV5-6 and TRBJ2-1 provide the parts outside the CDR3, is DAGVTQSPTHLIKTRGQQVTLRCSPKSGHDTVSWYQQALGQGPQFIFQYYEEEERQRGNFPDRFSGHQFPNYSSELNVNALLLGDSALYLCASTSQGWNEQFFGPGTRLTVL.

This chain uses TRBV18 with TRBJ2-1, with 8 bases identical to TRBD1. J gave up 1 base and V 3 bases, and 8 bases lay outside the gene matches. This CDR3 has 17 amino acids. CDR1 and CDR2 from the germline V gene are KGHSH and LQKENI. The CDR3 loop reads CASSPRDRKGSYNEQFF. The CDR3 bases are TGTGCCAGCTCACCTCGGGACAGGAAGGGTTCCTACAATGAGCAGTTCTTC.

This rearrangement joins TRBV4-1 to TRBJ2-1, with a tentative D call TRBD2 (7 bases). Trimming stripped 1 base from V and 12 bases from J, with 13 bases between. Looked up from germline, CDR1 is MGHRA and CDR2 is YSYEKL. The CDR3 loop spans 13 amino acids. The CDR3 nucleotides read TGCGCCAGCAGCCAAGCGGGCGGGGGCGGGCAGTTCTTC. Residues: CASSQAGGGGQFF.

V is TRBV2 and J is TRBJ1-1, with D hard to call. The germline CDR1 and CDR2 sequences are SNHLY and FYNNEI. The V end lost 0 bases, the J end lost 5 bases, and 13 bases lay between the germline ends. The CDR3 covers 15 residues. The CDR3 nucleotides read TGTGCCAGCAGTGAAGCGCTCGCGGCGGGGACTGAAGCTTTCTTT. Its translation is CASSEALAAGTEAFF.

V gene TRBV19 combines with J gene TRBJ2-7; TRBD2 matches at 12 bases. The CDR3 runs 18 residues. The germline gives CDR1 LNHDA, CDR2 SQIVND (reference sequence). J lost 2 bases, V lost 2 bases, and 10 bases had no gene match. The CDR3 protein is CASSIQTSGGTTTYEQYF. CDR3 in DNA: TGTGCCAGTAGTATACAAACTAGCGGGGGGACTACTACCTACGAGCAGTACTTC.

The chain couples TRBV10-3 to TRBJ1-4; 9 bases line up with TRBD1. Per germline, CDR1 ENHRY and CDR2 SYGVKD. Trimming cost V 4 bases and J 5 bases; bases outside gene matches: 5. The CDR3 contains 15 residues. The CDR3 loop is CAISVAGTGNEKLFF. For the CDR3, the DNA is TGTGCCATCAGTGTGGCCGGGACAGGGAATGAAAAACTGTTTTTT.

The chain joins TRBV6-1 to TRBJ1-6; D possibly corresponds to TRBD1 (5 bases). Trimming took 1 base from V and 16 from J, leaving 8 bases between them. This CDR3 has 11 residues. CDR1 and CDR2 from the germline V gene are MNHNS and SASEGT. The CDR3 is CASSEGGGLHF. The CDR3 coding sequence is TGTGCCAGCAGTGAAGGGGGGGGGCTCCACTTT.

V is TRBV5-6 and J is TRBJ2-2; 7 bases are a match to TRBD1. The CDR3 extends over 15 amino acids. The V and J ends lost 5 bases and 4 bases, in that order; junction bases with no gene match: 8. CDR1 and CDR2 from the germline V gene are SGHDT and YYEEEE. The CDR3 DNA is TGTGCCAGCAGAGGAAGATACAGGGGCACCGGGGAGCTGTTTTTT. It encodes CASRGRYRGTGELFF. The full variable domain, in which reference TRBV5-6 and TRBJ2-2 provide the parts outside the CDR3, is DAGVTQSPTHLIKTRGQQVTLRCSPKSGHDTVSWYQQALGQGPQFIFQYYEEEERQRGNFPDRFSGHQFPNYSSELNVNALLLGDSALYLCASRGRYRGTGELFFGEGSRLTVL.

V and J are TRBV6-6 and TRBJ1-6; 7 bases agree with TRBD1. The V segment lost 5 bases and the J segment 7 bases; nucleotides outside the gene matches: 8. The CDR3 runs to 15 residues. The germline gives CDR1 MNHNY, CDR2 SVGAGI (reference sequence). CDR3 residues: CASSATGQRNSPLHF. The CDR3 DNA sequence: TGTGCCAGCAGTGCGACGGGACAGCGAAATTCACCCCTCCACTTT.

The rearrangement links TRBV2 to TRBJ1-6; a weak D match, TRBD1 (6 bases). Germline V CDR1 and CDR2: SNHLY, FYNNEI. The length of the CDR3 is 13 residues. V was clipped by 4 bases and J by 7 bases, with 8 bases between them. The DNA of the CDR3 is TGTGCCAGCAGTGTTACAGGGAATTCACCCCTCCACTTT. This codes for CASSVTGNSPLHF. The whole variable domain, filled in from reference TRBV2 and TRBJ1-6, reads EPEVTQTPSHQVTQMGQEVILRCVPISNHLYFYWYRQILGQKVEFLVSFYNNEISEKSEIFDDQFSVERPDGSNFTLKIRSTKLEDSAMYFCASSVTGNSPLHFGNGTRLTVT.

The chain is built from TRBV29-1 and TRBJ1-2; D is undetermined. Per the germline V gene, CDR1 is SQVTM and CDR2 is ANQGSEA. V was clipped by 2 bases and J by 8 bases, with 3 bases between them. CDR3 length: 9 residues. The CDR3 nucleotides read TGCAGCGTTGAATCAGGCTACACCTTC. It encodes CSVESGYTF.

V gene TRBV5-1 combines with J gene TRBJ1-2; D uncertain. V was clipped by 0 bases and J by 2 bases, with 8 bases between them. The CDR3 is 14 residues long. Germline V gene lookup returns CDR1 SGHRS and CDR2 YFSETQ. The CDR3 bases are TGCGCCAGCAGCTTGGAACAGACGAACTATGGCTACACCTTC. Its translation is CASSLEQTNYGYTF. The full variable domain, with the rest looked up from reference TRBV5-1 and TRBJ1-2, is KAGVTQTPRYLIKTRGQQVTLSCSPISGHRSVSWYQQTPGQGLQFLFEYFSETQRNKGNFPGRFSGRQFSNSRSEMNVSTLELGDSALYLCASSLEQTNYGYTFGSGTRLTVV.

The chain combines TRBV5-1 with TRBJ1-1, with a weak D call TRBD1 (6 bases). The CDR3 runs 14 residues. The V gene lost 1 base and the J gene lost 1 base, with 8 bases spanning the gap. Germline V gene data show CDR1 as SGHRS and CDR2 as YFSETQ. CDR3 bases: TGCGCCAGCAGCTTGCAGGGACAGAACACTGAAGCTTTCTTT. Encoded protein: CASSLQGQNTEAFF.

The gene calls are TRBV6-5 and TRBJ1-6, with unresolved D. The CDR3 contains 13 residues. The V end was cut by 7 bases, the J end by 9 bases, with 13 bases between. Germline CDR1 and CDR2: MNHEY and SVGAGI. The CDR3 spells CASTPYVASPLHF. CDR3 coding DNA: TGTGCCAGCACCCCCTATGTTGCTTCACCCCTCCACTTT.

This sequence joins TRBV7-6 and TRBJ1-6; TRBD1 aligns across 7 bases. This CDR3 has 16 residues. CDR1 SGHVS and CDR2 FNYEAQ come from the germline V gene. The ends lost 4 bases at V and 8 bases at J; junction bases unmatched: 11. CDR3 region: CASSSAGGGRDSPLHF. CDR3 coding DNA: TGTGCCAGCAGCTCCGCGGGAGGGGGCCGCGATTCACCCCTCCACTTT. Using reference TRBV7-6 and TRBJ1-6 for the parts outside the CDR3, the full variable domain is GAGVSQSPRYKVTKRGQDVALRCDPISGHVSLYWYRQALGQGPEFLTYFNYEAQQDKSGLPNDRFSAERPEGSISTLTIQRTEQRDSAMYRCASSSAGGGRDSPLHFGNGTRLTVT.

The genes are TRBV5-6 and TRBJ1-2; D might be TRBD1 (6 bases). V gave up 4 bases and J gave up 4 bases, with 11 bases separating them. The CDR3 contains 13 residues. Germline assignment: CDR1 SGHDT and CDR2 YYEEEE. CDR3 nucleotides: TGTGCCAGCAGCACAGGGACGGTCTATGGCTACACCTTC. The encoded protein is CASSTGTVYGYTF.

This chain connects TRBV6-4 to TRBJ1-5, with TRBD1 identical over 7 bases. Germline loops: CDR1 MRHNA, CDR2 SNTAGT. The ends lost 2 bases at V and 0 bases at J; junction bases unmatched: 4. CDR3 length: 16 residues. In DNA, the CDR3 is TGTGCCAGCAGTGACGGGACAGAAAATAGCAATCAGCCCCAGCATTTT. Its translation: CASSDGTENSNQPQHF.

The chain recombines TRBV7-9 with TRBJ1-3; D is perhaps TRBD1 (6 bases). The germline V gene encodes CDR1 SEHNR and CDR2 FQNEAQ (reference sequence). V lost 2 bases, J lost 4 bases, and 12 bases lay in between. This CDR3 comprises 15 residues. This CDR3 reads CASSLSSGVGNTIYF. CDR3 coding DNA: TGTGCCAGCAGCTTATCTTCAGGGGTCGGAAACACCATATATTTT.

The CDR3 region is CASSPAAAGLAHEQFF. Written as DNA, the CDR3 is TGTGCCAGCAGCCCGGCAGCGGCGGGCCTAGCCCATGAGCAGTTCTTC. The chain joins TRBV4-2 to TRBJ2-1; possibly TRBD2 for D (5 bases). V gave up 4 bases and J gave up 8 bases, with 21 bases separating them. This CDR3 comprises 16 residues. Germline assignment: CDR1 LGHNA and CDR2 YNFKEQ.

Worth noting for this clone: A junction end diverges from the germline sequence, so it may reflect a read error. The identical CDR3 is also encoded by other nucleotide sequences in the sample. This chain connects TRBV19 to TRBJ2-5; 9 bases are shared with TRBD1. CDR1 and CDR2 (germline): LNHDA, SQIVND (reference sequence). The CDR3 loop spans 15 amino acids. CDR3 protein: CASSWAGQGRETQYF. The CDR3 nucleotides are TGCGCCAGTAGCTGGGCGGGACAGGGTCGAGAGACCCAGTACTTC. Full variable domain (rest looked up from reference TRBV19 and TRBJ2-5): DGGITQSPKYLFRKEGQNVTLSCEQNLNHDAMYWYRQDPGQGLRLIYYSQIVNDFQKGDIAEGYSVSREKKESFPLTVTSAQKNPTAFYLCASSWAGQGRETQYFGPGTRLLVL.